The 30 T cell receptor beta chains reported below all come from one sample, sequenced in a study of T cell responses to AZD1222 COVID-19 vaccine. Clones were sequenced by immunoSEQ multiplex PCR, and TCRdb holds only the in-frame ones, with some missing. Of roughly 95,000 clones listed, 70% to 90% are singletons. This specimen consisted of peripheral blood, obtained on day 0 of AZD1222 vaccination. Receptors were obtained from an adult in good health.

CDR3 nucleotides: TGTGCCAGTAGTGGGAAGGGGACGAGCAATCAGCCCCAGCATTTT. It yields the protein CASSGKGTSNQPQHF. V and J are TRBV19 and TRBJ1-5; possible D gene TRBD1, 5 bases. The germline V gene encodes CDR1 LNHDA and CDR2 SQIVND (reference sequence). V was pared by 5 bases and J by 1 base, with 12 bases between. The CDR3 sequence is 15 residues long.

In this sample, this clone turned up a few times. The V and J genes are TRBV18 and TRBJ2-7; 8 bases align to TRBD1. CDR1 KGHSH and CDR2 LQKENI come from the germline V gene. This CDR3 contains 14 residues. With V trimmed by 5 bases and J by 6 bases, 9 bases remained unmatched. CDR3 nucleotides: TGTGCCAGCTCAGCAGGACAGGGTTTCGGCGAGCAGTACTTC. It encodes CASSAGQGFGEQYF. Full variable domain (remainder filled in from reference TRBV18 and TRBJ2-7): NAGVMQNPRHLVRRRGQEARLRCSPMKGHSHVYWYRQLPEEGLKFMVYLQKENIIDESGMPKERFSAEFPKEGPSILRIQQVVRGDSAAYFCASSAGQGFGEQYFGPGTRLTVT.

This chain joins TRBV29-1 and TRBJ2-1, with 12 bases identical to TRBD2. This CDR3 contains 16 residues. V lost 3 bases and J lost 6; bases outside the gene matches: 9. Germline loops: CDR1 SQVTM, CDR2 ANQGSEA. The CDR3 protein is CSVEAETSGSINEQFF. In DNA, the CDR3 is TGCAGCGTTGAGGCCGAGACTAGCGGGAGTATCAATGAGCAGTTCTTC.

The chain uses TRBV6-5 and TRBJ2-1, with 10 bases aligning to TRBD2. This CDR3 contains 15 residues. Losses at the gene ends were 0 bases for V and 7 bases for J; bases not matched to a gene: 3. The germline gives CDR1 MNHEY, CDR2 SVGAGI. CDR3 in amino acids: CASSYSPSGSNEQFF. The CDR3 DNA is TGTGCCAGCAGTTACTCCCCTAGCGGGAGTAATGAGCAGTTCTTC.

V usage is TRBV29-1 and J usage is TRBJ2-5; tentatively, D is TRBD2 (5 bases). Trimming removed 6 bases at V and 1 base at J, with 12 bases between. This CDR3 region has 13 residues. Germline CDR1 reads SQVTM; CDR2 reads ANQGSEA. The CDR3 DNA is TGCAGCGTCGAGACCGGGATCCAAGAGACCCAGTACTTC. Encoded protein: CSVETGIQETQYF.

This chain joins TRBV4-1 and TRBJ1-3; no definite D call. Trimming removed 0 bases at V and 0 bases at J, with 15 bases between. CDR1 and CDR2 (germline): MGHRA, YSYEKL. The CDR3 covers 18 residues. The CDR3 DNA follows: TGCGCCAGCAGCCAAGATTGGGTGACCGGGATCTCTGGAAACACCATATATTTT. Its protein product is CASSQDWVTGISGNTIYF.

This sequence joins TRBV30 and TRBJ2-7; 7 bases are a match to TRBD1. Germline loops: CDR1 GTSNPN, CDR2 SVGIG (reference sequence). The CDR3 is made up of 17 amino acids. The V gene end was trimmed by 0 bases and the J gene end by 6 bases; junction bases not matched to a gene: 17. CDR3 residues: CAWSVGTGVDGRSEQYF. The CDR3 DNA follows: TGTGCCTGGAGTGTTGGTACAGGGGTGGATGGGCGCTCCGAGCAGTACTTC.

The CDR3 nucleotides read TGTGCCACCAGCAAAAACGCAGGGAACACTGAAGCTTTCTTT. Translation: CATSKNAGNTEAFF. The chain recombines TRBV15 with TRBJ1-1; D call uncertain. CDR1 LNHNV and CDR2 YYDKDF come from the germline V gene (reference sequence). The CDR3 is 14 amino acids. The V end lost 4 bases, the J end lost 1 base, and 10 bases lay between the germline ends. Based on the CDR3 plus reference TRBV15 and TRBJ1-1, the full variable domain is DAMVIQNPRYQVTQFGKPVTLSCSQTLNHNVMYWYQQKSSQAPKLLFHYYDKDFNNEADTPDNFQSRRPNTSFCFLDIRSPGLGDTAMYLCATSKNAGNTEAFFGQGTRLTVV.

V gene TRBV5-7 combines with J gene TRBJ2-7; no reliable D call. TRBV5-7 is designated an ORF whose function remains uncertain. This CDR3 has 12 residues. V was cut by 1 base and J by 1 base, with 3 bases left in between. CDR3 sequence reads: CASSLRSYEQYF. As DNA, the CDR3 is TGTGCCAGCAGCTTGAGATCCTACGAGCAGTACTTC.

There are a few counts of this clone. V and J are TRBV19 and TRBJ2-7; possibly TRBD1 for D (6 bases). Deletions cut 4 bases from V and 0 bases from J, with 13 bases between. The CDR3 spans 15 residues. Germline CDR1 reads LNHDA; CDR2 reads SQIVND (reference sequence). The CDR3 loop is CASSTRTEASYEQYF. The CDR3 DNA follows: TGTGCCAGTAGTACGAGGACAGAAGCCTCCTACGAGCAGTACTTC. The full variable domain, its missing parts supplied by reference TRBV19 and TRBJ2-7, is DGGITQSPKYLFRKEGQNVTLSCEQNLNHDAMYWYRQDPGQGLRLIYYSQIVNDFQKGDIAEGYSVSREKKESFPLTVTSAQKNPTAFYLCASSTRTEASYEQYFGPGTRLTVT.

CDR3 bases: TGTGCCAGCAGCTTGGGCGGTGATAATGAAAAACTGTTTTTT. Protein product: CASSLGGDNEKLFF. V and J are TRBV7-8 and TRBJ1-4; D unresolved. V gave up 3 bases and J gave up 4 bases, with 9 bases separating them. The CDR3 has 14 amino acids. CDR1 SGHVS and CDR2 FQNEAQ come from the germline V gene. The full variable domain, its missing parts supplied by reference TRBV7-8 and TRBJ1-4, is GAGVSQSPRYKVAKRGQDVALRCDPISGHVSLFWYQQALGQGPEFLTYFQNEAQLDKSGLPSDRFFAERPEGSVSTLKIQRTQQEDSAVYLCASSLGGDNEKLFFGSGTQLSVL.

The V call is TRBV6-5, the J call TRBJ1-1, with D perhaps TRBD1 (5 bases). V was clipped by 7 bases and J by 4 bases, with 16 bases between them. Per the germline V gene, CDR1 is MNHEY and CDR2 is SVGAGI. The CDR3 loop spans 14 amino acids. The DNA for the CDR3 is TGTGCCAGCAAATTTCAAGGGGCGGCCACTGAAGCTTTCTTT. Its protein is CASKFQGAATEAFF.

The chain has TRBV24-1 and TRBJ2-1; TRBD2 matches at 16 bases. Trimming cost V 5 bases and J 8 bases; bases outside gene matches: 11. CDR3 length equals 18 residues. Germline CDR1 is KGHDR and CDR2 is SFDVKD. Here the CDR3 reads CATSAGTSGRVVGDEQFF. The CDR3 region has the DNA TGTGCCACCAGTGCCGGGACTAGCGGGAGGGTCGTCGGGGATGAGCAGTTCTTC.

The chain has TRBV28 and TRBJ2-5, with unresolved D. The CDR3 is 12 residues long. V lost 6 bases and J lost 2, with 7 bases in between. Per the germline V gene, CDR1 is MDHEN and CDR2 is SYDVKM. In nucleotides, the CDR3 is TGTGCCAGCAGGGGTAAACAAGAGACCCAGTACTTC. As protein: CASRGKQETQYF. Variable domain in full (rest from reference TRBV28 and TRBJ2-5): DVKVTQSSRYLVKRTGEKVFLECVQDMDHENMFWYRQDPGLGLRLIYFSYDVKMKEKGDIPEGYSVSREKKERFSLILESASTNQTSMYLCASRGKQETQYFGPGTRLLVL.

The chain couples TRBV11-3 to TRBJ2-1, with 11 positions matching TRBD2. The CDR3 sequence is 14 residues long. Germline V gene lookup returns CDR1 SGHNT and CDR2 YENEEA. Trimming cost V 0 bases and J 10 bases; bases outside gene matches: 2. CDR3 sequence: CASSLEPSGREQFF. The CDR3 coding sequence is TGTGCCAGCAGCTTAGAACCTAGCGGGAGGGAGCAGTTCTTC.

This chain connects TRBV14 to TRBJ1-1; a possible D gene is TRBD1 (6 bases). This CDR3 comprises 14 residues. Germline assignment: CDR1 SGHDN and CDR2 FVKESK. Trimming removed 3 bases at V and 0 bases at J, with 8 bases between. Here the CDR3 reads CASSHTGMNTEAFF. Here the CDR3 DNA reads TGTGCCAGCAGCCACACAGGGATGAACACTGAAGCTTTCTTT.

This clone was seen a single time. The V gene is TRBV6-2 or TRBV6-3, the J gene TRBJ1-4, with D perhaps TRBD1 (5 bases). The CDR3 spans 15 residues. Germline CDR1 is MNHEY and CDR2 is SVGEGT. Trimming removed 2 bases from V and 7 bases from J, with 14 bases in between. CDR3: CASSYGANGGEKLFF. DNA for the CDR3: TGTGCCAGCAGTTACGGGGCAAACGGAGGTGAAAAACTGTTTTTT.

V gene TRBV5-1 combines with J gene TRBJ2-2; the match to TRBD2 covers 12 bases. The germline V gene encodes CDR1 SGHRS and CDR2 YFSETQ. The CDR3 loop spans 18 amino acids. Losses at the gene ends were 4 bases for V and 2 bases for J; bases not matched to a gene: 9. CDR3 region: CASSPPTSGRYNTGELFF. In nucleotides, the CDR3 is TGCGCCAGCAGCCCTCCGACTAGCGGGAGATACAACACCGGGGAGCTGTTTTTT.

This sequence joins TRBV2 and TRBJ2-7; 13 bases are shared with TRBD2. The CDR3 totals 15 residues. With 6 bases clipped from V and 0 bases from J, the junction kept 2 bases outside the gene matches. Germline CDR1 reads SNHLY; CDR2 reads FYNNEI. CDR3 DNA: TGTGCCAGCAGGAGGACTAGCGGGAGCTCCTACGAGCAGTACTTC. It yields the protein CASRRTSGSSYEQYF.

CDR3 loop: CASVAETATEAFF. DNA for the CDR3: TGTGCCAGCGTGGCAGAAACGGCCACTGAAGCTTTCTTT. The chain links TRBV2 to TRBJ1-1; the D is unclear. This CDR3 has 13 residues. Trimming cost V 8 bases and J 4 bases, with 14 bases left between them. Germline values: CDR1 SNHLY, CDR2 FYNNEI.

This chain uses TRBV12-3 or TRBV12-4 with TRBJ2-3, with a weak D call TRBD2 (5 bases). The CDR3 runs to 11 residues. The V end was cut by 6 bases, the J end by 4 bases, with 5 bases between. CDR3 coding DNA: TGTGCCAGCAGCGGGGCAGATACGCAGTATTTT. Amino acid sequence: CASSGADTQYF.

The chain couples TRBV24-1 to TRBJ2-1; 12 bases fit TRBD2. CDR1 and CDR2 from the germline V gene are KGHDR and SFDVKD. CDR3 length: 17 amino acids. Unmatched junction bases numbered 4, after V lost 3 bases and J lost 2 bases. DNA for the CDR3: TGTGCCACCAGTGATCCCGGACTAGCGGGAACCTACAATGAGCAGTTCTTC. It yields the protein CATSDPGLAGTYNEQFF.

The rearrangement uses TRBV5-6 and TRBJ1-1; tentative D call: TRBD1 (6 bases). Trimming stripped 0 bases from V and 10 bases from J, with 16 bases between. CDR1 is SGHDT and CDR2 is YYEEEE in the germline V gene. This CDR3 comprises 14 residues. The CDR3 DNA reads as TGTGCCAGCAGCTTGGAGCGCGGGGGGACACGAGCTTTCTTT. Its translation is CASSLERGGTRAFF.

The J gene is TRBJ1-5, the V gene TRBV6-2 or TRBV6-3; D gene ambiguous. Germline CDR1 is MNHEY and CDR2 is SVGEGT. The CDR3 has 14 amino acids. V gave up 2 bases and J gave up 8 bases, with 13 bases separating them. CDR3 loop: CASSYRANPEPQHF. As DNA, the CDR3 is TGTGCCAGCAGTTACCGGGCGAACCCAGAGCCCCAGCATTTT.

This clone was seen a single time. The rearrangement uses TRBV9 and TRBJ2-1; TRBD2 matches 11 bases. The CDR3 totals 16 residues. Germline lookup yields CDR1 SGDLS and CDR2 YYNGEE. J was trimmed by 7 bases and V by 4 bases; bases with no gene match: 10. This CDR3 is CASSIHTSGRINEQFF. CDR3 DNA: TGTGCCAGCAGCATTCATACTAGCGGGAGAATTAATGAGCAGTTCTTC.

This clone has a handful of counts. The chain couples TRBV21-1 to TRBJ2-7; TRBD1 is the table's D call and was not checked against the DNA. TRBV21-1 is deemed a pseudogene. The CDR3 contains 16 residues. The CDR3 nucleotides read TGTGCCAGCAGCAAAGGCCGGGACAGGGACTACTACGAGCAGTACTTC. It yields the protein CASSKGRDRDYYEQYF.

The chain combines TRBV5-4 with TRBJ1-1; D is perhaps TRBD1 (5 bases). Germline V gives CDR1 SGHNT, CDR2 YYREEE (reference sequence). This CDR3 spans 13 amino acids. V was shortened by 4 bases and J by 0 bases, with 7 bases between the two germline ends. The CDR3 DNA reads TGTGCCAGCAGCGTGGGACTGAACACTGAAGCTTTCTTT. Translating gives CASSVGLNTEAFF. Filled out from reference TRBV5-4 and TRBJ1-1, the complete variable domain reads ETGVTQSPTHLIKTRGQQVTLRCSSQSGHNTVSWYQQALGQGPQFIFQYYREEENGRGNFPPRFSGLQFPNYSSELNVNALELDDSALYLCASSVGLNTEAFFGQGTRLTVV.

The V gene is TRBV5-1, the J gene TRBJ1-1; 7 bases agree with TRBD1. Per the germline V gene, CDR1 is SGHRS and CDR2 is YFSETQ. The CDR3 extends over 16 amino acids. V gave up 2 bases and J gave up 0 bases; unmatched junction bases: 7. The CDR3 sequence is CASSLGGGYLNTEAFF. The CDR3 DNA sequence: TGCGCCAGCAGCTTAGGAGGGGGCTACTTGAACACTGAAGCTTTCTTT. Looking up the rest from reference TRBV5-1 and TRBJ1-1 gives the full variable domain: KAGVTQTPRYLIKTRGQQVTLSCSPISGHRSVSWYQQTPGQGLQFLFEYFSETQRNKGNFPGRFSGRQFSNSRSEMNVSTLELGDSALYLCASSLGGGYLNTEAFFGQGTRLTVV.

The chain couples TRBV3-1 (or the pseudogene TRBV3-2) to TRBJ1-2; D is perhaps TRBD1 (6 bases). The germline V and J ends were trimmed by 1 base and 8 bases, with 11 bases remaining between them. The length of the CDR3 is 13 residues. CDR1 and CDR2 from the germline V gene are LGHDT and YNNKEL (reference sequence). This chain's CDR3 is CASSQVRGDGYTF. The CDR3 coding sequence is TGTGCCAGCAGCCAAGTTAGGGGGGACGGCTACACCTTC.

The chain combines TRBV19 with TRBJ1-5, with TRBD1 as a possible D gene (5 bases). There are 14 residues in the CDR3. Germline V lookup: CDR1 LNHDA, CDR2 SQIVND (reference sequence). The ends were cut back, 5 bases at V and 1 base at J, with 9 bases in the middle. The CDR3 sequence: CASSEGASNQPQHF. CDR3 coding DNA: TGTGCCAGTAGTGAAGGGGCCAGCAATCAGCCCCAGCATTTT.